One T cell receptor (beta chain) is described in this entry. This sample is part of a study of blood T cell repertoires in COVID-19. On the study more broadly: Some COVID-19 samples were acute and others convalescent; all came from the United States, Italy and Spain.

CDR3 length: 16 amino acids. Germline assignment: CDR1 SGHDN and CDR2 FVKESK. J was trimmed by 1 base and V by 2 bases; bases with no gene match: 7. Original handling: Researchers report that nucleated cell counts were estimated from reference gene primer amplification. Repertoires were generated with immunoSEQ multiplex PCR, while TCRdb's copy carries only in-frame clones and drops some. The V and J calls and clone size were taken over from that table, and D and trimming were inferred from the DNA. Counted here are nearly 350,000 clones, around nine tenths occurring once; the ten biggest clones make up roughly 3%.

The chain carries TRBV14 and TRBJ1-1; TRBD1 matches at 7 bases. This TCR was recovered from a young woman who had recovered from COVID-19. Sequencing input: peripheral blood. The CDR3 DNA reads as TGTGCCAGCAGCCAAAGGGGGCCGGGAACGAACACTGAAGCTTTCTTT. It translates to CASSQRGPGTNTEAFF.